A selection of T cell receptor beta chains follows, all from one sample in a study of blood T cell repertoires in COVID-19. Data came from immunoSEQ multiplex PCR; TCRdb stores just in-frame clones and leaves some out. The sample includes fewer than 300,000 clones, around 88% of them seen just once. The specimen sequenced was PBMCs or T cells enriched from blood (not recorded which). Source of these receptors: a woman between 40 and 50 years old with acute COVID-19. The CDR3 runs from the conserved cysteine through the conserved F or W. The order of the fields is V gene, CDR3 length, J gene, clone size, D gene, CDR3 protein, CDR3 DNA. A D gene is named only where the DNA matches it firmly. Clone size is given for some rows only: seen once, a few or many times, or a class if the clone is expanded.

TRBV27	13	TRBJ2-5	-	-	CASSYVLGETQYF	TGTGCCAGCAGTTATGTACTAGGGGAGACCCAGTACTTC
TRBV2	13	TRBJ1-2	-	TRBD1	CASQGQGMAGYTF	TGTGCCAGCCAAGGACAGGGTATGGCTGGCTACACCTTC
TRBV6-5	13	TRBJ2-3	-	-	CASKQGRTDTQYF	TGTGCCAGCAAACAGGGACGCACAGATACGCAGTATTTT
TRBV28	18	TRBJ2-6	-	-	CASSLWGTVYSGANVLTF	TGTGCCAGCAGTTTATGGGGGACTGTCTACTCTGGGGCCAACGTCCTGACTTTC
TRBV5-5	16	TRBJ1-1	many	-	CASSLYSGVRNTEAFF	TGTGCCAGCAGCTTATATTCGGGGGTCCGAAACACTGAAGCTTTCTTT
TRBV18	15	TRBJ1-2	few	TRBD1	CASSPEGGTAYGYTF	TGTGCCAGCTCACCAGAAGGAGGGACAGCCTATGGCTACACCTTC
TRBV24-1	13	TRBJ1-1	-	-	CATSEGGSTEAFF	TGTGCCACCAGTGAGGGGGGGAGCACTGAAGCTTTCTTT
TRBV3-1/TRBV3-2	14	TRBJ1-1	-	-	CASNPSDSLTEAFF	TGTGCCAGCAACCCAAGTGACAGTCTTACTGAAGCTTTCTTT
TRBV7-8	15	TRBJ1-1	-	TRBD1	CASSSGTGGQTEAFF	TGTGCCAGCAGCTCCGGGACAGGGGGCCAGACTGAAGCTTTCTTT
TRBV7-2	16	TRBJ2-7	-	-	CASSFSSAQPYYEQYF	TGTGCCAGCAGCTTTAGTTCCGCTCAACCTTACTACGAGCAGTACTTC
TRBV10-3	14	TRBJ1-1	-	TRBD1	CAISSIQGKTEAFF	TGTGCCATCAGTTCGATACAGGGGAAGACTGAAGCTTTCTTT
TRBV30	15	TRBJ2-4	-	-	CAWSVSGAGGNIQYF	TGTGCCTGGAGTGTATCCGGGGCAGGGGGGAACATTCAGTACTTC
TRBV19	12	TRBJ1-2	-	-	CASSQASYGYTF	TGTGCCAGTAGTCAGGCGTCCTATGGCTACACCTTC
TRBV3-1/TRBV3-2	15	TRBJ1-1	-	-	CASSSTPDLGTEAFF	TGTGCCAGCAGCTCAACACCGGACTTAGGCACTGAAGCTTTCTTT
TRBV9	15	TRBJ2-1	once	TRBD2	CASSVTSGITNEQFF	TGTGCCAGCAGCGTGACTAGCGGGATTACCAATGAGCAGTTCTTC
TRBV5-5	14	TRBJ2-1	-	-	CASSFGSSYNEQFF	TGTGCCAGCAGCTTCGGGAGCTCCTACAATGAGCAGTTCTTC
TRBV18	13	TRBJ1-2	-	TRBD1	CASSIGTGDGYTF	TGTGCCAGCTCAATTGGGACAGGGGATGGCTACACCTTC
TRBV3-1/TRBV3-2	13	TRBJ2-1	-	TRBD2	CASSQDSGYEQFF	TGTGCCAGCAGCCAAGATAGCGGGTATGAGCAGTTCTTC
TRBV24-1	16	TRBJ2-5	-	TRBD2	CATSATSGRSKETQYF	TGTGCCACCAGTGCGACTAGCGGGAGATCAAAAGAGACCCAGTACTTC
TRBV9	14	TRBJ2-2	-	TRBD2	CASSIRTSPGELFF	TGTGCCAGCAGCATTAGGACTAGCCCCGGGGAGCTGTTTTTT
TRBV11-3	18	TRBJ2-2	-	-	CASSLDKWGTPAPGELFF	TGTGCCAGCAGCTTAGATAAATGGGGGACTCCTGCACCCGGGGAGCTGTTTTTT
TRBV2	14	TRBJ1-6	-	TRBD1	CASSESQGDSPLHF	TGTGCCAGCAGTGAAAGTCAGGGGGATTCACCCCTCCACTTT
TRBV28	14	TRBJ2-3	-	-	CASRGHPKGDTQYF	TGTGCCAGCCGGGGACACCCAAAAGGGGATACGCAGTATTTT
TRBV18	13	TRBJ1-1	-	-	CASSSARDTEAFF	TGTGCCAGCTCAAGCGCCAGGGACACTGAAGCTTTCTTT
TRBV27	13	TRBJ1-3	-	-	CASSLIAGNTIYF	TGTGCCAGCAGTTTAATAGCTGGAAACACCATATATTTT
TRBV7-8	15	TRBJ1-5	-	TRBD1	CASSRGTAINQPQHF	TGTGCCAGCAGCCGCGGGACAGCAATCAATCAGCCCCAGCATTTT
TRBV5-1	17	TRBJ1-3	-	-	CASSRTLQTGSGNTIYF	TGCGCCAGCAGCCGAACGCTCCAAACAGGGTCTGGAAACACCATATATTTT
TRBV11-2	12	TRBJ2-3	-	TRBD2	CASRGGFDTQYF	TGTGCCAGCAGGGGGGGGTTCGATACGCAGTATTTT
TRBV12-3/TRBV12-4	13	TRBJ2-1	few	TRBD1	CASSSGQGNEQFF	TGTGCCAGCAGTTCGGGACAGGGGAATGAGCAGTTCTTC
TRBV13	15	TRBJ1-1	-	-	CASSLGRRENTEAFF	TGTGCCAGCAGCTTAGGTCGGAGGGAAAACACTGAAGCTTTCTTT
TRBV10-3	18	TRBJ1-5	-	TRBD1	CAISESTRGQGYGQPQHF	TGTGCCATCAGTGAGTCAACTAGGGGACAGGGTTATGGACAGCCCCAGCATTTT
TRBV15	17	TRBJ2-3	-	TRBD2	CATSRGGLAGSTDTQYF	TGTGCCACCAGCAGAGGGGGGCTAGCGGGAAGCACAGATACGCAGTATTTT
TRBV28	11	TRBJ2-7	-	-	CASGTAFEQYF	TGTGCCAGTGGGACTGCTTTCGAGCAGTACTTC
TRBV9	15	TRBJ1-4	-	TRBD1	CASSDATGGNEKLFF	TGTGCCAGCAGCGACGCGACAGGGGGAAATGAAAAACTGTTTTTT
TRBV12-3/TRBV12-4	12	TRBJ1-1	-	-	CASSFGDTEAFF	TGTGCCAGCAGTTTCGGAGACACTGAAGCTTTCTTT
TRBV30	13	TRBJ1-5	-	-	CAWSVQGDQPQHF	TGTGCCTGGAGTGTACAAGGGGATCAGCCCCAGCATTTT
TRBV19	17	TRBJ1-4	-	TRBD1	CASSIVLQGGTNEKLFF	TGTGCCAGTAGTATAGTCCTACAGGGGGGTACTAATGAAAAACTGTTTTTT
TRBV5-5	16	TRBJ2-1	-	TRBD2	CASSLVAGSSYNEQFF	TGTGCCAGCAGCTTGGTAGCGGGAAGCTCCTACAATGAGCAGTTCTTC
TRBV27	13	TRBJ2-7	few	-	CASSFTGAYEQYF	TGTGCCAGCAGTTTCACAGGAGCCTACGAGCAGTACTTC
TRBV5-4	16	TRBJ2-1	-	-	CASSIPAGSSYNEQFF	TGTGCCAGCAGCATACCTGCGGGGAGCTCCTACAATGAGCAGTTCTTC
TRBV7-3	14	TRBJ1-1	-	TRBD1	CASSAARGQTEAFF	TGTGCCAGCAGCGCGGCCAGGGGACAGACTGAAGCTTTCTTT
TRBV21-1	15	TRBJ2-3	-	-	CASSKVGQGPDTQYF	TGTGCCAGCAGCAAAGTGGGACAGGGTCCCGATACGCAGTATTTT
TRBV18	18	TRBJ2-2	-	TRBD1	CASQPGGTGVSSTGELFF	TGTGCCAGCCAACCGGGCGGGACAGGGGTTTCCAGCACCGGGGAGCTGTTTTTT
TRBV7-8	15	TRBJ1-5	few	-	CASSLQGGTGQPQHF	TGTGCCAGCAGCCTCCAGGGCGGTACGGGTCAGCCCCAGCATTTT
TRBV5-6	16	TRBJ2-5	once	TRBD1	CASSPGTAFKGETQYF	TGTGCCAGCAGCCCCGGGACAGCCTTTAAGGGGGAGACCCAGTACTTC
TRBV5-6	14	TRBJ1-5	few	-	CASSDRAGVQPQHF	TGTGCCAGCAGCGACCGGGCAGGGGTTCAGCCCCAGCATTTT
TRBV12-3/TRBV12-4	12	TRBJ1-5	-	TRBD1	CASREGAQPQHF	TGTGCCAGCAGGGAGGGGGCACAGCCCCAGCATTTT
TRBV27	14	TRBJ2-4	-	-	CASSPQGKKNIQYF	TGTGCCAGCAGCCCCCAGGGAAAGAAAAACATTCAGTACTTC
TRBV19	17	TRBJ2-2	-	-	CASSIFRGTANTGELFF	TGTGCCAGTAGTATTTTTCGTGGGACTGCGAACACCGGGGAGCTGTTTTTT
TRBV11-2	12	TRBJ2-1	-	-	CASSLVADEQFF	TGTGCCAGCAGCTTAGTTGCGGATGAGCAGTTCTTC
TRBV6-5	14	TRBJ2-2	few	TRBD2	CASTLAGGHGELFF	TGTGCCAGCACCCTTGCGGGGGGGCACGGGGAGCTGTTTTTT